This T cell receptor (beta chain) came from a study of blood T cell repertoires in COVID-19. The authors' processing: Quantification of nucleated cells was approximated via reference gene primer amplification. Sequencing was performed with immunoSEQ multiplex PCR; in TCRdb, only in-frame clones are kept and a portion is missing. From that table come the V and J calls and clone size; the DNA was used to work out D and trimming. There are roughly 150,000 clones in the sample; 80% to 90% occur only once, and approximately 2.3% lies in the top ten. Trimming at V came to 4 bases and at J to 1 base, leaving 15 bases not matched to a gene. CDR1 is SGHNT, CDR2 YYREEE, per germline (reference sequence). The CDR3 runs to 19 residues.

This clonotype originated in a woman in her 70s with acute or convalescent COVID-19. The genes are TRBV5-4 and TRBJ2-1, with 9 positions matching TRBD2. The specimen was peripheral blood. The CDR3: CASSPSGLAQPISYNEQFF. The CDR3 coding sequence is TGTGCCAGCAGCCCCTCGGGACTAGCCCAACCCATTTCCTACAATGAGCAGTTCTTC. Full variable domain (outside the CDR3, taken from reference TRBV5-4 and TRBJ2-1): ETGVTQSPTHLIKTRGQQVTLRCSSQSGHNTVSWYQQALGQGPQFIFQYYREEENGRGNFPPRFSGLQFPNYSSELNVNALELDDSALYLCASSPSGLAQPISYNEQFFGPGTRLTVL.